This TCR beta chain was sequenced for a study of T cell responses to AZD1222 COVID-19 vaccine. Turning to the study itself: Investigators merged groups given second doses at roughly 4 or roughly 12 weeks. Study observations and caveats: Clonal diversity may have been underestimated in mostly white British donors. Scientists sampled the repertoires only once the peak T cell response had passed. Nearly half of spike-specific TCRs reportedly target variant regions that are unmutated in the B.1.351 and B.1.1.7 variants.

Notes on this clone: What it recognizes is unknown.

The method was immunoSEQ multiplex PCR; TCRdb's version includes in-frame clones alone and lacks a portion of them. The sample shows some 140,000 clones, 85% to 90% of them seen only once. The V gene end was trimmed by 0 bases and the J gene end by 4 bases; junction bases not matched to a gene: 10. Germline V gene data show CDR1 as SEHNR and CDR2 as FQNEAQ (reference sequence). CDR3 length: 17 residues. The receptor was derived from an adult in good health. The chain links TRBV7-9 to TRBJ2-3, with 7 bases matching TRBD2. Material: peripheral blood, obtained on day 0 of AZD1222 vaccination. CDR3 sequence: CASSLALTGGLSDTQYF. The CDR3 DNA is TGTGCCAGCAGCTTAGCGCTAACCGGGGGGTTGTCAGATACGCAGTATTTT.